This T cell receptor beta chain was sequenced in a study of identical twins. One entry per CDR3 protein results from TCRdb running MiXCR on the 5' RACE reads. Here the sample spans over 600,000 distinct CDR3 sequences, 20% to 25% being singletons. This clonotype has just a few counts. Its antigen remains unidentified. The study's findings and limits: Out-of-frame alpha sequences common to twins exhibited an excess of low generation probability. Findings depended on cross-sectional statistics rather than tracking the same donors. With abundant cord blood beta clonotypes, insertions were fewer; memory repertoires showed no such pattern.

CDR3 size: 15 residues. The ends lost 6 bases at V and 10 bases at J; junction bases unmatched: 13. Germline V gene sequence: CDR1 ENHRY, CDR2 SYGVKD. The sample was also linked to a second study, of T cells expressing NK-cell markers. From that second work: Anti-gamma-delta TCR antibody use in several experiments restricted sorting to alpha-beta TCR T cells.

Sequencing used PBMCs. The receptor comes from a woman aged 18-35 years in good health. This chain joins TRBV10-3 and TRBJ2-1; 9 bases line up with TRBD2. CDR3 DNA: TGTGCCATCAGGCAAGCGGGGGGACATTCCGGGGAGCAGTTCTTC. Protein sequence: CAIRQAGGHSGEQFF.